The next 15 T cell receptor beta chains were all read from a single sample in a study of blood T cell repertoires in COVID-19. Produced via immunoSEQ multiplex PCR; TCRdb's table is partial and in-frame only. The table records some 250,000 clones, roughly 80% of them present only once. Sequenced material: peripheral blood. These receptors all come from a woman under 30 with acute or convalescent COVID-19.

The chain carries TRBV7-2 and TRBJ2-1; 9 bases match TRBD2. The CDR3 is made up of 17 amino acids. The V gene end was trimmed by 5 bases and the J gene end by 7 bases; junction bases not matched to a gene: 15. Germline V lookup: CDR1 SGHTA, CDR2 FQGNSA. CDR3 loop: CASSPRLSGGSPNEQFF. CDR3 in DNA: TGTGCCAGCAGCCCCCGTCTTAGCGGGGGTTCCCCGAATGAGCAGTTCTTC.

This clone was recorded once. The rearrangement joins TRBV6-1 to TRBJ2-3; D uncertain. The length of the CDR3 is 15 residues. CDR1 MNHNS and CDR2 SASEGT come from the germline V gene. Trimming stripped 2 bases from V and 4 bases from J, with 13 bases between. Here the CDR3 reads CASSEFGGVADTQYF. In DNA, the CDR3 is TGTGCCAGCAGTGAATTTGGCGGTGTGGCAGATACGCAGTATTTT.

The chain is built from TRBV18 and TRBJ2-1, with unresolved D. Trimming stripped 5 bases from V and 3 bases from J, with 20 bases between. CDR3 length: 17 amino acids. Germline CDR1 KGHSH, CDR2 LQKENI. The CDR3 is CASSSNRGSPNYNEQFF. The CDR3 DNA sequence: TGTGCCAGCTCATCGAACCGAGGTAGCCCGAACTACAATGAGCAGTTCTTC.

The gene calls are TRBV2 and TRBJ2-7, with a weak D call TRBD1 (6 bases). V was trimmed by 7 bases and J by 3 bases, leaving 16 bases between them. The CDR3 is made up of 14 amino acids. Germline-derived CDR1 and CDR2 are SNHLY and FYNNEI. The CDR3 DNA sequence: TGTGCCAGCATACAGAGAATGACAGGCTACGAGCAGTACTTC. Translated, it gives CASIQRMTGYEQYF. Together with reference TRBV2 and TRBJ2-7, the CDR3 gives the full variable domain: EPEVTQTPSHQVTQMGQEVILRCVPISNHLYFYWYRQILGQKVEFLVSFYNNEISEKSEIFDDQFSVERPDGSNFTLKIRSTKLEDSAMYFCASIQRMTGYEQYFGPGTRLTVT.

This CDR3 is CASSELKTGAGNTIYF. The CDR3 DNA sequence: TGTGCCAGCAGTGAACTCAAGACAGGGGCTGGAAACACCATATATTTT. This chain joins TRBV6-1 and TRBJ1-3; 8 bases map to TRBD1. The CDR3 sequence is 16 residues long. With 2 bases clipped from V and 2 bases from J, the junction kept 5 bases outside the gene matches. CDR1 and CDR2 from the germline V gene are MNHNS and SASEGT.

This clone has just one count. This sequence joins TRBV7-8 and TRBJ2-1, with D tentatively TRBD2 (5 bases). Germline V lookup: CDR1 SGHVS, CDR2 FQNEAQ. The V and J ends lost 5 bases and 10 bases respectively, with 18 bases between them. The CDR3 is made up of 14 amino acids. The CDR3 DNA follows: TGTGCCAGCAGCCTCCCTTGGACTCCCTACGAGCAGTTCTTC. The encoded protein is CASSLPWTPYEQFF.

This rearrangement joins TRBV3-1 (or the pseudogene TRBV3-2) to TRBJ2-7; D is unresolved. CDR3 length: 14 residues. Trimming removed 2 bases from V and 0 bases from J, with 8 bases in between. The germline CDR1 and CDR2 sequences are LGHDT and YNNKEL (reference sequence). CDR3 region: CASSQTPGSYEQYF. DNA of the CDR3: TGTGCCAGCAGCCAAACCCCAGGCTCCTACGAGCAGTACTTC.

The chain combines TRBV4-3 with TRBJ2-5, with 8 bases that match TRBD2. CDR3 size: 15 residues. Looked up from germline, CDR1 is LGHNA and CDR2 is YSLEER. With V trimmed by 1 base and J by 5 bases, 6 bases remained unmatched. The CDR3 sequence: CASSQVGGGRETQYF. The CDR3 coding sequence is TGCGCCAGCAGCCAAGTTGGGGGCGGGAGGGAGACCCAGTACTTC.

V gene TRBV11-3 combines with J gene TRBJ2-1; TRBD1 agrees at 7 bases. CDR3 length: 15 amino acids. Germline V gene sequence: CDR1 SGHNT, CDR2 YENEEA. Trimming removed 1 base from V and 0 bases from J; junction bases left unmatched: 0. The CDR3: CASSLGTGSYNEQFF. The CDR3 bases are TGTGCCAGCAGCTTAGGGACAGGCTCCTACAATGAGCAGTTCTTC. Combining the CDR3 with reference TRBV11-3 and TRBJ2-1 gives the whole variable domain EAGVVQSPRYKIIEKKQPVAFWCNPISGHNTLYWYLQNLGQGPELLIRYENEEAVDDSQLPKDRFSAERLKGVDSTLKIQPAELGDSAVYLCASSLGTGSYNEQFFGPGTRLTVL.

This clone has more than one count but fewer than ten. The V and J genes are TRBV14 and TRBJ2-6; unclear D gene. Trimming took off 4 bases at V and 0 bases at J, with 13 bases between the two ends. This CDR3 is built from 17 residues. CDR1 is SGHDN and CDR2 is FVKESK in the germline V gene. In nucleotides, the CDR3 is TGTGCCAGCAGCCCCCCTGGCAGGCACTCTGGGGCCAACGTCCTGACTTTC. Translated, it gives CASSPPGRHSGANVLTF.

This sequence joins TRBV10-2 and TRBJ2-3, with TRBD1 as a possible D gene (5 bases). Germline-derived CDR1 and CDR2 are WSHSY and SAAADI. Trimming removed 6 bases at V and 3 bases at J, with 16 bases between. The CDR3 spans 15 residues. As DNA, the CDR3 is TGCGCCAGCAGAAACCTTGGGGCAGGGACAGATACGCAGTATTTT. Residues: CASRNLGAGTDTQYF.

The chain has TRBV13 and TRBJ1-2; a weak D match, TRBD1 (5 bases). Germline V gene lookup returns CDR1 PRHDT and CDR2 FYEKMQ (reference sequence). V shed 2 bases and J shed 4 bases, with 11 bases lying between them. This CDR3 is 14 amino acids long. Here the CDR3 DNA reads TGTGCCAGCAGCTTACGGGGGGATTCCTATGGCTACACCTTC. This translates into CASSLRGDSYGYTF.

The chain couples TRBV5-4 to TRBJ1-2; the D gene is possibly TRBD1 (6 bases). V lost 3 bases and J lost 4, with 10 bases in between. The CDR3 contains 13 residues. Germline-derived CDR1 and CDR2 are SGHNT and YYREEE (reference sequence). The CDR3 coding sequence is TGTGCCAGCAGCTGGGGGCAGAGCTATGGCTACACCTTC. It specifies CASSWGQSYGYTF.

The CDR3 here is CASSPLATQSGTGELFF. DNA for the CDR3: TGCGCCAGCAGCCCACTAGCGACTCAATCGGGGACCGGGGAGCTGTTTTTT. The V and J genes are TRBV5-1 and TRBJ2-2; TRBD2 aligns across 7 bases. Germline V gene lookup returns CDR1 SGHRS and CDR2 YFSETQ. V was clipped by 4 bases and J by 5 bases; unmatched bases: 14. This CDR3 is built from 17 residues.

This chain links TRBV4-3 with TRBJ1-3; no firm D call. CDR1 is LGHNA and CDR2 is YSLEER in the germline V gene. V lost 1 base to trimming and J lost 0 bases, with 7 bases between them. This CDR3 contains 15 residues. This CDR3 reads CASSQGGGSGNTIYF. The CDR3 region has the DNA TGCGCCAGCAGCCAAGGAGGTGGCTCTGGAAACACCATATATTTT.